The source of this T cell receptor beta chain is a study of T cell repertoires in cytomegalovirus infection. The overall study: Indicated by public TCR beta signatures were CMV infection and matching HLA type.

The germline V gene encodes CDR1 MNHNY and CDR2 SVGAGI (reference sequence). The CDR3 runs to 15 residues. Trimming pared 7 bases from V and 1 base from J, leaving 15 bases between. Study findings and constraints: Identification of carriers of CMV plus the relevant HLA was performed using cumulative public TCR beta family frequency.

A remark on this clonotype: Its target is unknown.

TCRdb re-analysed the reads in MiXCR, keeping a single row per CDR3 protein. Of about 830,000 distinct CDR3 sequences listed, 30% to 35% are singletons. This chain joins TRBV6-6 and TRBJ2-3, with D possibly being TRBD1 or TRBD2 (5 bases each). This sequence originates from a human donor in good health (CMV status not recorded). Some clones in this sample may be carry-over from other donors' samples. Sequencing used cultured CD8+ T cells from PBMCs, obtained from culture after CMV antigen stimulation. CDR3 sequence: CASIRIGDGTDTQYF. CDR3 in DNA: TGTGCCAGCATCCGGATTGGGGACGGCACAGATACGCAGTATTTT.